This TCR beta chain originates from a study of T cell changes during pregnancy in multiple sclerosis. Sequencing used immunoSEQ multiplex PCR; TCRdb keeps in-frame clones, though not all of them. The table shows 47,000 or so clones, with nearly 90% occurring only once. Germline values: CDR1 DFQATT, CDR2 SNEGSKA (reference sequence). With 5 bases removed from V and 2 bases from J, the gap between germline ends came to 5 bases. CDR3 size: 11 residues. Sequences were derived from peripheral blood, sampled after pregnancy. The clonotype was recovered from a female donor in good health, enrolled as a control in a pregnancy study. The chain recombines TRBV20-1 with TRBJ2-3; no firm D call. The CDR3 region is CSAYNTDTQYF. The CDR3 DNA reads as TGCAGTGCTTATAACACAGATACGCAGTATTTT.